This is a list of T cell receptor beta chains from one sample in a study of patients and donors after allogeneic stem cell transplantation. TCRdb re-called the RT-PCR reads with MiXCR, one entry per CDR3 protein. The data hold approximately 57,000 distinct CDR3 sequences, with about 14% observed a single time. Sequenced input: blood, either unsorted or a sorted T cell fraction (not recorded which). The receptor source for this set is a human donor who was either an allogeneic HSCT recipient or a stem cell or donor lymphocyte infusion donor (not recorded which). It is not recorded whose cells these are; they may come from a transplant donor. Both conserved end residues are part of each CDR3. D genes are given only for firm matches. Size values are once, few and many counts, or a class for expanded clones, and some rows have none.

CDR3nt: TGCAGCGTCGAGGGACTAGCGGCGGTCTCCTACAATGAGCAGTTCTTC
CDR3aa: CSVEGLAAVSYNEQFF
j_gene: TRBJ2-1
v_gene: TRBV29-1
abundance: .
d_gene: TRBD2

CDR3nt: TGTGCCAGCAGCCTCGGGGACCATTGCCCTCACGAGCAGTACTTC
CDR3aa: CASSLGDHCPHEQYF
j_gene: TRBJ2-7
v_gene: TRBV3-1
abundance: .
d_gene: .

CDR3nt: TGTGCCAGCAGCGTAGACGGCAGGGTCTCACTCTACGAGCAGTACTTC
CDR3aa: CASSVDGRVSLYEQYF
j_gene: TRBJ2-7
v_gene: TRBV9
abundance: few
d_gene: .

CDR3nt: TGTGCCAGCTCCTACACCTGGGGACAGGGCACTGGAAACACCATATATTTT
CDR3aa: CASSYTWGQGTGNTIYF
j_gene: TRBJ1-3
v_gene: TRBV18
abundance: many
d_gene: TRBD1

CDR3nt: TGTGCCAGCAGTTTACGCGGGGGGCGTTTGGACTACGAGCAGTACTTC
CDR3aa: CASSLRGGRLDYEQYF
j_gene: TRBJ2-7
v_gene: TRBV27
abundance: .
d_gene: TRBD2

CDR3nt: TGTGCCAGCAGTTTTTCCCAGGGTAGTAGTTACGAGCAGTACTTC
CDR3aa: CASSFSQGSSYEQYF
j_gene: TRBJ2-7
v_gene: TRBV12-3/TRBV12-4
abundance: few
d_gene: .

CDR3nt: TGTGCCAGCAGCCGGACAGTGGAGGGTATCGTACCCTACACCTTC
CDR3aa: CASSRTVEGIVPYTF
j_gene: TRBJ1-2
v_gene: TRBV4-2
abundance: .
d_gene: .

CDR3nt: TGTGCCAGCAGTCCCAGCAACAACTCCTACAATGAGCAGTTCTTC
CDR3aa: CASSPSNNSYNEQFF
j_gene: TRBJ2-1
v_gene: TRBV12-3/TRBV12-4
abundance: .
d_gene: .

CDR3nt: TGTGCCAGCAGCTTATACGCGCTAAATAGCAATCAGCCCCAGCATTTT
CDR3aa: CASSLYALNSNQPQHF
j_gene: TRBJ1-5
v_gene: TRBV7-8
abundance: many
d_gene: .

CDR3nt: TGTGCCAGCAGCTTGGGGACTCCGGTTGAAGCTTTCTTT
CDR3aa: CASSLGTPVEAFF
j_gene: TRBJ1-1
v_gene: TRBV5-5
abundance: many
d_gene: .

CDR3nt: TGTGCCAGCAGTTTCGTTAGCGGATCCTACAATGAGCAGTTCTTC
CDR3aa: CASSFVSGSYNEQFF
j_gene: TRBJ2-1
v_gene: TRBV12-3/TRBV12-4
abundance: .
d_gene: .

CDR3nt: TGTGCCAGCAGTTACATCCTTCGTTTGGACAGGGGGAACACTGAAGCTTTCTTT
CDR3aa: CASSYILRLDRGNTEAFF
j_gene: TRBJ1-1
v_gene: TRBV6-5
abundance: .
d_gene: TRBD1

CDR3nt: TGTGCCACCAGTGACTCCGGGACAGGGCTCGCTCAGCCCCAGCATTTT
CDR3aa: CATSDSGTGLAQPQHF
j_gene: TRBJ1-5
v_gene: TRBV24-1
abundance: .
d_gene: TRBD1

CDR3nt: TGTGCCAGCAGCTTAGTGATGGAGACCCAGTACTTC
CDR3aa: CASSLVMETQYF
j_gene: TRBJ2-5
v_gene: TRBV7-6
abundance: .
d_gene: .

CDR3nt: TGCGCCAGCAGTGAGCCGCTACTAGGGGGGTATGGGTATGAGCAGTTCTTC
CDR3aa: CASSEPLLGGYGYEQFF
j_gene: TRBJ2-1
v_gene: TRBV10-2
abundance: few
d_gene: .

CDR3nt: TGTGCCAGCAGCTCGGGGCAGGGATTAGCGACTGAAGCTTTCTTT
CDR3aa: CASSSGQGLATEAFF
j_gene: TRBJ1-1
v_gene: TRBV7-9
abundance: many
d_gene: .

CDR3nt: TGTGCCAGCAGCCAAGATTTGCCCACAGGGTACGGCTATGGCTACACCTTC
CDR3aa: CASSQDLPTGYGYGYTF
j_gene: TRBJ1-2
v_gene: TRBV3-1
abundance: few
d_gene: .

CDR3nt: TGTGCCAGCAGCTTGGCGGTTGGGGACCCTCCAGAGACCCAGTACTTC
CDR3aa: CASSLAVGDPPETQYF
j_gene: TRBJ2-5
v_gene: TRBV5-6
abundance: few
d_gene: .

CDR3nt: TGTGCCACCAGTGATTCGAAGGGGCAGGTCGGGCCAGAGACCCAGTACTTC
CDR3aa: CATSDSKGQVGPETQYF
j_gene: TRBJ2-5
v_gene: TRBV24-1
abundance: few
d_gene: .

CDR3nt: TGTGCCAGCAGTTTATCGCTCGGGAATGAGCAGTTCTTC
CDR3aa: CASSLSLGNEQFF
j_gene: TRBJ2-1
v_gene: TRBV27
abundance: .
d_gene: .

CDR3nt: TGTGCCACCAGCAGAGATAGGGACACCTCCTACGAGCAGTACTTC
CDR3aa: CATSRDRDTSYEQYF
j_gene: TRBJ2-7
v_gene: TRBV15
abundance: .
d_gene: .

CDR3nt: TGTGCCAGCAGTTTGAGGGGGTACGAGCAGTACTTC
CDR3aa: CASSLRGYEQYF
j_gene: TRBJ2-7
v_gene: TRBV27
abundance: .
d_gene: .

CDR3nt: TGTGCCAGCAGCCTCACCCCGGGGCACACTGAAGCTTTCTTT
CDR3aa: CASSLTPGHTEAFF
j_gene: TRBJ1-1
v_gene: TRBV7-3
abundance: .
d_gene: .

CDR3nt: TGCGCCAGCAGTGAGTCGGACAGGGGCGTGGAGACCCAGTACTTC
CDR3aa: CASSESDRGVETQYF
j_gene: TRBJ2-5
v_gene: TRBV10-2
abundance: .
d_gene: TRBD1

CDR3nt: TGTGCCAGCAGCGAGACTAGCGGGAGGCCCACAGATACGCAGTATTTT
CDR3aa: CASSETSGRPTDTQYF
j_gene: TRBJ2-3
v_gene: TRBV5-4
abundance: many
d_gene: TRBD2

CDR3nt: TGTGCCAGCAGCCGAGGACTAGCGGGAGGGACCTACGAGCAGTACTTC
CDR3aa: CASSRGLAGGTYEQYF
j_gene: TRBJ2-7
v_gene: TRBV12-3/TRBV12-4
abundance: .
d_gene: TRBD2

CDR3nt: TGCAGTGCTGGACTAGCAGGTCTGGCAGATACGCAGTATTTT
CDR3aa: CSAGLAGLADTQYF
j_gene: TRBJ2-3
v_gene: TRBV20-1
abundance: .
d_gene: TRBD2

CDR3nt: TGTGCCAGCTCCATGCGAGTTACCGGGGAGCTGTTTTTT
CDR3aa: CASSMRVTGELFF
j_gene: TRBJ2-2
v_gene: TRBV25-1
abundance: .
d_gene: .

CDR3nt: TGTGCCAGCACCTCCGGCGCAAACTATGGCTACACCTTC
CDR3aa: CASTSGANYGYTF
j_gene: TRBJ1-2
v_gene: TRBV11-2
abundance: many
d_gene: .